The entry below gives a single TCR beta chain sequence along with its context. What it binds is unknown. The data are from a study of cytomegalovirus exposure and HLA in healthy donors. Whole-study results and caveats: In an earlier analysis, about 87% or about 30%: the productive usage of most TCR beta V segments. The classifier reportedly diagnosed cytomegalovirus status with high sensitivity and specificity. A later analysis associated 16,000 or so TCR beta sequences with HLA alleles at a 0.05 false discovery rate.

CDR3 length: 16 residues. Trimming cost V 4 bases and J 5 bases, with 20 bases left between them. Per germline, CDR1 SGHVS and CDR2 FNYEAQ. PCR was performed using 60 Vbeta and 13 Jbeta primers. Produced via immunoSEQ multiplex PCR; TCRdb's table is partial and in-frame only. The data show about 90,000 clones, 50% to 80% seen once. This TCR derives from a man aged 25-45 years in good health and CMV-seronegative. The V gene is TRBV7-6, the J gene TRBJ1-1, with a possible D match to TRBD1 (6 bases). The sample taken for sequencing was PBMCs. As DNA, the CDR3 is TGTGCCAGCAGCTCCGCGGGGGGGGGCCCGAGAACTGAAGCTTTCTTT. Its protein product is CASSSAGGGPRTEAFF.